This T cell receptor (beta chain) is from a study of blood T cell repertoires in COVID-19. Study overall: Samples came from the United States, Italy and Spain, spanning acute and convalescent COVID-19. From T cells, B-cell-depleted T cells, or PBMCs came the material, which was cDNA or gDNA.

In the source study's methods: Reference gene primer amplification yielded estimated nucleated cell counts. Some clones are missing from TCRdb's copy, which holds only in-frame ones; the method was immunoSEQ multiplex PCR. V and J calls and clone size come straight from that table; D and trimming were deduced from the DNA. The sample includes over 400,000 clones, 80% to 90% of them seen just once. Germline trimming cut 4 bases from V and 2 bases from J; bases unmatched to any gene: 2. Germline assignment: CDR1 KGHSH and CDR2 LQKENI. The CDR3 totals 15 residues. This clonotype was obtained from a human donor in a cohort sampled during active COVID-19. The rearrangement uses TRBV18 and TRBJ2-6, with TRBD1 identical over 7 bases. Input material: peripheral blood. Here the CDR3 DNA reads TGTGCCAGCTCACAAGGGACAGCTGGGGCCAACGTCCTGACTTTC. The encoded protein is CASSQGTAGANVLTF. Full variable domain (remainder filled in from reference TRBV18 and TRBJ2-6): NAGVMQNPRHLVRRRGQEARLRCSPMKGHSHVYWYRQLPEEGLKFMVYLQKENIIDESGMPKERFSAEFPKEGPSILRIQQVVRGDSAAYFCASSQGTAGANVLTFGAGSRLTVL.